Sequencing of this TCR beta chain was carried out in a study of blood T cell repertoires in COVID-19. Individuals drawn from around 24 US areas were about 18 to 100 years old. Cohort assignment relied on participant-reported clinical history. Participants classified as exposed had met a COVID-19 case within 2 weeks before study entry. This clone is a singleton in its sample. Study processing details: Reference gene primer amplification in the assay estimated nucleated cell counts. Clones were sequenced by immunoSEQ multiplex PCR, and TCRdb holds only the in-frame ones, with some missing. V, J and clone size derive from that table, while D and trimming were established from the DNA sequence. The sample contains about 270,000 clones, about 91% of which appear only once. The CDR3 covers 19 residues. Germline trimming cut 6 bases from V and 3 bases from J; bases unmatched to any gene: 19. Germline lookup yields CDR1 LNHDA and CDR2 SQIVND (reference sequence).

The chain joins TRBV19 to TRBJ2-3; 9 bases agree with TRBD1. The sequence was obtained from a man in his forties who had been exposed to COVID-19. The sequenced sample consisted of PBMCs or T cells enriched from blood (not recorded which). The chain's CDR3 is CASRDLRRLGQGFTDTQYF. DNA of the CDR3: TGTGCCAGTAGGGATCTTAGAAGACTAGGACAGGGGTTTACAGATACGCAGTATTTT.